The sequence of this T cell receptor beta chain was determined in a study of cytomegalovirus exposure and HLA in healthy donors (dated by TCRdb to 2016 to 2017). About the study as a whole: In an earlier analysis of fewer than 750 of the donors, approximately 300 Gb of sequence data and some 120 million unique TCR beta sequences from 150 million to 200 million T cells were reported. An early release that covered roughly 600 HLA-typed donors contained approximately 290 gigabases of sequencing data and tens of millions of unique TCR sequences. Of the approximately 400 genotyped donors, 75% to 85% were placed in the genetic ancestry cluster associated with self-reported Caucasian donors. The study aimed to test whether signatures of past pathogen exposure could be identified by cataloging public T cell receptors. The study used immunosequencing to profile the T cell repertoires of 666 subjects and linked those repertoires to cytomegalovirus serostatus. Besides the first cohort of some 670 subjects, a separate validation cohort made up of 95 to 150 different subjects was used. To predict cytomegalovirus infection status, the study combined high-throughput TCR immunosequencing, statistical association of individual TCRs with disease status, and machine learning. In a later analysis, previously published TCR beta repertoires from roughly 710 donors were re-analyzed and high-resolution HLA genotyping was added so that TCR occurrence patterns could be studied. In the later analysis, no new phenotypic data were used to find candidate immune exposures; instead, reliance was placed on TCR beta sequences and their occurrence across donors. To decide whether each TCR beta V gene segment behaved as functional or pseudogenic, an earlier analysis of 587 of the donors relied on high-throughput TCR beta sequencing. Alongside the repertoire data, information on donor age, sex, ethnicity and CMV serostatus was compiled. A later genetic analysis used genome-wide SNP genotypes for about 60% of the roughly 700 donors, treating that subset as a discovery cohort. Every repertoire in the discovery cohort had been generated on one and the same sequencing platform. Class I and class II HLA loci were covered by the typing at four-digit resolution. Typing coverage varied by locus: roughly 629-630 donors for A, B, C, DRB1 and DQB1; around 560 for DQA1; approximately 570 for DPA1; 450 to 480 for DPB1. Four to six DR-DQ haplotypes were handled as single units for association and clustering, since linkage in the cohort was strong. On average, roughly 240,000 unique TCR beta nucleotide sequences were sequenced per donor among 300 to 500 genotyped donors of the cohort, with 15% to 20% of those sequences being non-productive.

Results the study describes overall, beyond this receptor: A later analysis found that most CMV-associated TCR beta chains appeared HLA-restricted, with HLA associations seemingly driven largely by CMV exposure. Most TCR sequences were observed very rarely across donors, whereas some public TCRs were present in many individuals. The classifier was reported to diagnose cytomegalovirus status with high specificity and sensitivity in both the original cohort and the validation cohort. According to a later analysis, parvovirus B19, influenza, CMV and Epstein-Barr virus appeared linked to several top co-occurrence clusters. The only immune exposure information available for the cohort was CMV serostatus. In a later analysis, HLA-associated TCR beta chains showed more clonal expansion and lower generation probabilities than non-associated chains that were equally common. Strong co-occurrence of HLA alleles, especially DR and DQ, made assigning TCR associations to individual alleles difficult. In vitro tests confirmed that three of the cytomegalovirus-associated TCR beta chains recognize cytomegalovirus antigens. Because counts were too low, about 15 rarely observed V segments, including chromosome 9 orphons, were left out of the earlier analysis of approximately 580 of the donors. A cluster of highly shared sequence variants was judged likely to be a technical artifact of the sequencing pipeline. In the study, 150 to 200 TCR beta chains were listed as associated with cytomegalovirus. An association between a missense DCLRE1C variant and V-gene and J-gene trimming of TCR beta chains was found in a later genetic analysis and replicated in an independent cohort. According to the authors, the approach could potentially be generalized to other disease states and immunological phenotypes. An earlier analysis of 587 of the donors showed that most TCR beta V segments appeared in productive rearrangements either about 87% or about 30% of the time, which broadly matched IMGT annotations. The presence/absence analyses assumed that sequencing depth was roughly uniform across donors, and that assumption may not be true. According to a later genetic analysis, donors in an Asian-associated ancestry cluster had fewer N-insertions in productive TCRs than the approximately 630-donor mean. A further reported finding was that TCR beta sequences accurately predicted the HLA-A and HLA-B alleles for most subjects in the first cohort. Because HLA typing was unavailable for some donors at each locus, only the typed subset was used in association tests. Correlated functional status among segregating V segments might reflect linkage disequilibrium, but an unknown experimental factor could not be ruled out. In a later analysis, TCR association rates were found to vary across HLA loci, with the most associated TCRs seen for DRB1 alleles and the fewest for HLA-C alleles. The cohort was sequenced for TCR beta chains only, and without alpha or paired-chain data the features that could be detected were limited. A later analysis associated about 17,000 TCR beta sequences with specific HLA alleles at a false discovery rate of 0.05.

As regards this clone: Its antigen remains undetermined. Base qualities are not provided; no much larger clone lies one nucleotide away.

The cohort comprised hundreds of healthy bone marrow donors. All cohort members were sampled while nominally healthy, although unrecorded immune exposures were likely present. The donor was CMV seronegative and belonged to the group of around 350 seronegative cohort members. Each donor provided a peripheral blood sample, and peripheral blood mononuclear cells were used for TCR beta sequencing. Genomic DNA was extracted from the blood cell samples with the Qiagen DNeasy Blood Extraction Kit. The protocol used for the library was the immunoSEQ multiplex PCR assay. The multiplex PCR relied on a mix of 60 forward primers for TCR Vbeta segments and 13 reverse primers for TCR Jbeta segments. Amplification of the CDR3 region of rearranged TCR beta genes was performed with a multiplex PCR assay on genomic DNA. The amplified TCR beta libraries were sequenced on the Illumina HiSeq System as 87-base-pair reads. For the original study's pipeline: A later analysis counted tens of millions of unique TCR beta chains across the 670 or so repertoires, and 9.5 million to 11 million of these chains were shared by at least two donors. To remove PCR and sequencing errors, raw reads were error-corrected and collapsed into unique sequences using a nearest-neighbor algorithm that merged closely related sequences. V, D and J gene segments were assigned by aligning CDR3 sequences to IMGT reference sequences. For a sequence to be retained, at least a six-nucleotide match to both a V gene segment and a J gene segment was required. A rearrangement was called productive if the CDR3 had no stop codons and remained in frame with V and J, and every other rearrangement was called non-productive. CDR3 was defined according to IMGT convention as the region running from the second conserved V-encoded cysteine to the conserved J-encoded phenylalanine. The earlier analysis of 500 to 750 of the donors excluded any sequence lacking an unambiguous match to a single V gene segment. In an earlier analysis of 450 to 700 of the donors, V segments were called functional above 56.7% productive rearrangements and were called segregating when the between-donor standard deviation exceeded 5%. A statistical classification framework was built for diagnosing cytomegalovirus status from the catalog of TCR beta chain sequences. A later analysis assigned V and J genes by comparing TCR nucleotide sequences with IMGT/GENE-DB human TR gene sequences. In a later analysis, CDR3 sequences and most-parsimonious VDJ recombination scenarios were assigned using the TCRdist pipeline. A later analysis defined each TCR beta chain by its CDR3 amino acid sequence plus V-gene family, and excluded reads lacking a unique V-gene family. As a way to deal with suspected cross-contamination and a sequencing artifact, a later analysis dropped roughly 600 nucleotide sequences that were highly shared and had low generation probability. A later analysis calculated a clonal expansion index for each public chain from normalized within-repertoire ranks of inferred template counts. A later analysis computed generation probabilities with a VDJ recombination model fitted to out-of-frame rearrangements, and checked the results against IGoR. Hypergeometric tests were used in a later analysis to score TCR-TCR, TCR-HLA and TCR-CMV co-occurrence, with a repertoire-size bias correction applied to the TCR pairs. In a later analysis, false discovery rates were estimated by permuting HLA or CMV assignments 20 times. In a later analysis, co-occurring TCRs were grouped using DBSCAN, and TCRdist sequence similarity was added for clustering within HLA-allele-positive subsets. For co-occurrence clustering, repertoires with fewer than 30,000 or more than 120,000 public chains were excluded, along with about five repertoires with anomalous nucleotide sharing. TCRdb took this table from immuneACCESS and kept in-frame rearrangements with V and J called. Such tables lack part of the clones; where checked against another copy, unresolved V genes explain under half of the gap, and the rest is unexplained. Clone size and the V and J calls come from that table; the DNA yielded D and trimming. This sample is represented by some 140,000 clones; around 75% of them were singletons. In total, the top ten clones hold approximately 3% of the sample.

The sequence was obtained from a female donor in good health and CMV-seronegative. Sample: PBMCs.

The CDR3 reads as follows: CASSLSGVYSPLHF. The DNA sequence is given as TGTGCCAGCAGTTTAAGTGGAGTATATTCACCCCTCCACTTT. The chain was built from TRBV27 and TRBJ1-6; no D gene is confidently identified. V lost 2 bases and J lost 8 bases; the stretch between them is 10 bases long. The CDR3 covers 14 residues, taking in both the cysteine and the phenylalanine. The kept DNA is CDR3 alone, 42 bases in frame from the first base. CDR1 and CDR2 are read off the germline V gene (reference sequence) as MNHEY and SMNVEV.